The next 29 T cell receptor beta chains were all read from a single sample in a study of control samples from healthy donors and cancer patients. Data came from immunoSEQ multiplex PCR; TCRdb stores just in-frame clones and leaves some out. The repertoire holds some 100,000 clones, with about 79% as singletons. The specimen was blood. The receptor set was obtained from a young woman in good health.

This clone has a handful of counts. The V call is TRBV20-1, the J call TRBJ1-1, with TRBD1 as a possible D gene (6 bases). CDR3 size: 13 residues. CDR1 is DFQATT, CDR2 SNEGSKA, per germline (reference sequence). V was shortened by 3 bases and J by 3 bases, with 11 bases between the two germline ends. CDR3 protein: CSASVGGYTEAFF. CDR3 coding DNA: TGCAGTGCTAGTGTGGGGGGCTACACTGAAGCTTTCTTT.

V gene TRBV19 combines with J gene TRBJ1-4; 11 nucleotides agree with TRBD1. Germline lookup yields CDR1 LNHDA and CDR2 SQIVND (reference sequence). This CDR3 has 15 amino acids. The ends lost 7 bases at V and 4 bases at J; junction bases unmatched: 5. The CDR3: CASTDRGQINEKLFF. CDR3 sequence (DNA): TGTGCCAGTACGGACAGGGGGCAGATTAATGAAAAACTGTTTTTT. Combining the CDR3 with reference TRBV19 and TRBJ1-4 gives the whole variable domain DGGITQSPKYLFRKEGQNVTLSCEQNLNHDAMYWYRQDPGQGLRLIYYSQIVNDFQKGDIAEGYSVSREKKESFPLTVTSAQKNPTAFYLCASTDRGQINEKLFFGSGTQLSVL.

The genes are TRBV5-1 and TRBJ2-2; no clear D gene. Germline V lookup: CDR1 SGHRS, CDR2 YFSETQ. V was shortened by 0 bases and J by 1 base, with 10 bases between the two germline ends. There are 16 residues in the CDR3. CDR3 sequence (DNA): TGCGCCAGCAGCTTGGAGGTTGTAGGGAACACCGGGGAGCTGTTTTTT. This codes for CASSLEVVGNTGELFF.

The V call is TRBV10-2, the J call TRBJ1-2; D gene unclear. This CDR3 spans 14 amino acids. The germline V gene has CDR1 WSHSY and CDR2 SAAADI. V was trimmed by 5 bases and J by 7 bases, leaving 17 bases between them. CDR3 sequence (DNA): TGCGCCAGCAGTCCGCTAGGGTTCCGCGGTGGCTACACCTTC. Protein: CASSPLGFRGGYTF.

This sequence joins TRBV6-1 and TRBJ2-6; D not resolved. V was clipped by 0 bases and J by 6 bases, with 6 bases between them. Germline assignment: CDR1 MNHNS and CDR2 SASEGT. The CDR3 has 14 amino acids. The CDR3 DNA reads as TGTGCCAGCAGTGAAGCAGTGAAGGCCAACGTCCTGACTTTC. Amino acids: CASSEAVKANVLTF.

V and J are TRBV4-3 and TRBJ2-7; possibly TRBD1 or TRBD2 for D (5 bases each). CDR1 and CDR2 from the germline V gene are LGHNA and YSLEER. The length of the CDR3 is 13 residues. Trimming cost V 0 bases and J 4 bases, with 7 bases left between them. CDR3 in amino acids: CASSQDGGYEQYF. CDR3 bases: TGCGCCAGCAGCCAAGATGGGGGTTACGAGCAGTACTTC.

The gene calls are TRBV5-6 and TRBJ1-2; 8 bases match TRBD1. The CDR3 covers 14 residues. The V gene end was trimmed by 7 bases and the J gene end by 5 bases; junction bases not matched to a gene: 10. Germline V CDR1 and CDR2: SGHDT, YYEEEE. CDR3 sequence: CASLTGQGEYGYTF. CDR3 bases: TGTGCCAGCCTCACCGGACAGGGAGAGTATGGCTACACCTTC.

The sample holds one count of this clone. The CDR3 DNA reads as TGTGCCAGCAGCCAAGCTACGAGGGACGTCTCCTACGAGCAGTACTTC. This gives the protein CASSQATRDVSYEQYF. The chain recombines TRBV3-1 (or the pseudogene TRBV3-2) with TRBJ2-7; perhaps D is TRBD1 or TRBD2 (5 bases each). Looked up from germline, CDR1 is LGHDT and CDR2 is YNNKEL (reference sequence). Trimming shortened V by 1 base and J by 0 bases, and 13 bases separated the two germline ends. The CDR3 consists of 16 residues.

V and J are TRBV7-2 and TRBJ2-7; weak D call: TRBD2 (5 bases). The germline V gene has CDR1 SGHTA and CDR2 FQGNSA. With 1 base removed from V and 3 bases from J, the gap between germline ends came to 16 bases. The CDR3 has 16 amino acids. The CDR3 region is CASSLDPGSLYYEQYF. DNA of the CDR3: TGTGCCAGCAGCTTAGATCCGGGGTCCCTCTACTACGAGCAGTACTTC.

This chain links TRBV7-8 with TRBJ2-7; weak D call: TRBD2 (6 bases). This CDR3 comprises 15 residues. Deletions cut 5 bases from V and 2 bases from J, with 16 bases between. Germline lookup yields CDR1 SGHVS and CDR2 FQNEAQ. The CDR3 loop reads CASSGASGLTYEQYF. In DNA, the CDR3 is TGTGCCAGCAGCGGAGCTTCGGGACTTACCTACGAGCAGTACTTC.

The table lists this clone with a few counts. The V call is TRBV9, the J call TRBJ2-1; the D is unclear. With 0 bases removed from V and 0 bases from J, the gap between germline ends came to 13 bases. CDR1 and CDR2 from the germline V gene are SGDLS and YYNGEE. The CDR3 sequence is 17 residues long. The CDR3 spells CASSVDSLSSSYNEQFF. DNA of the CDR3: TGTGCCAGCAGCGTAGACTCCCTGAGCAGCTCCTACAATGAGCAGTTCTTC.

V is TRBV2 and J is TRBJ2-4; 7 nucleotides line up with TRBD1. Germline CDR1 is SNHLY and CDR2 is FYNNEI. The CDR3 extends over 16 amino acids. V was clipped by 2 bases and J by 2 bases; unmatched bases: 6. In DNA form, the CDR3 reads TGTGCCAGCAGTGAAAGGGCAGGGGGTCCCAAAAACATTCAGTACTTC. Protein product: CASSERAGGPKNIQYF. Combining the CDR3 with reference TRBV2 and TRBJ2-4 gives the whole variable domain EPEVTQTPSHQVTQMGQEVILRCVPISNHLYFYWYRQILGQKVEFLVSFYNNEISEKSEIFDDQFSVERPDGSNFTLKIRSTKLEDSAMYFCASSERAGGPKNIQYFGAGTRLSVL.

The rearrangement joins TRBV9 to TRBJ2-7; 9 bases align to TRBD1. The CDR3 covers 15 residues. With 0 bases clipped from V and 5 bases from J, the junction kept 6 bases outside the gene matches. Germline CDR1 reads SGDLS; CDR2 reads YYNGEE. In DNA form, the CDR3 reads TGTGCCAGCAGCGTAGACGGGACAGGGCTTGACGAGCAGTACTTC. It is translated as CASSVDGTGLDEQYF.

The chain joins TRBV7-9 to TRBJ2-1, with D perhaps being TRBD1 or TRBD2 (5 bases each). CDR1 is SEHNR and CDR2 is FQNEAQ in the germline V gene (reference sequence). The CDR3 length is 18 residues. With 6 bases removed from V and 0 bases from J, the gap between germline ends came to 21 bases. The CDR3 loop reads CASSRNIGTESSYNEQFF. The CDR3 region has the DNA TGTGCCAGCAGTCGAAACATAGGGACGGAGAGCTCCTACAATGAGCAGTTCTTC. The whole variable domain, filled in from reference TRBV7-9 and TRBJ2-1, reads DTGVSQNPRHKITKRGQNVTFRCDPISEHNRLYWYRQTLGQGPEFLTYFQNEAQLEKSRLLSDRFSAERPKGSFSTLEIQRTEQGDSAMYLCASSRNIGTESSYNEQFFGPGTRLTVL.

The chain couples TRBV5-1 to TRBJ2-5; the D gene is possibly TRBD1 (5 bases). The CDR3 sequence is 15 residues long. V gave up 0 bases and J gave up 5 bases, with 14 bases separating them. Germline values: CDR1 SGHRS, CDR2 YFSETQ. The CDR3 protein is CASSLVVGAMETQYF. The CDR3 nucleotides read TGCGCCAGCAGCTTGGTGGTAGGGGCGATGGAGACCCAGTACTTC.

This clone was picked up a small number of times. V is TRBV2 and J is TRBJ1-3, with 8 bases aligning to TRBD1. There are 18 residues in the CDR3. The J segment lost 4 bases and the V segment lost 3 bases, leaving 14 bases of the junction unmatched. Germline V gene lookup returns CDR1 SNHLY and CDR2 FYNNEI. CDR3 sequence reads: CASSDRIPGQAAGNTIYF. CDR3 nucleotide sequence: TGTGCCAGCAGTGATCGGATACCGGGACAGGCTGCAGGAAACACCATATATTTT.

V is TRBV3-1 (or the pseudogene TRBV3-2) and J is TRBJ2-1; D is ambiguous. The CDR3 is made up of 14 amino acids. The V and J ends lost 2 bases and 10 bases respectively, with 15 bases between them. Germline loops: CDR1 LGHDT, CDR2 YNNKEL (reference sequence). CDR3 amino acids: CASSQRSGIAEQFF. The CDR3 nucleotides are TGTGCCAGCAGCCAAAGGTCCGGAATCGCCGAGCAGTTCTTC.

The CDR3 DNA follows: TGTGCCAGCAGTGACACAGGGGGGTCTGGCTACACCTTC. It translates to CASSDTGGSGYTF. The V call is TRBV6-2 or TRBV6-3, the J call TRBJ1-2; TRBD1 matches at 8 bases. Per germline, CDR1 MNHEY and CDR2 SVGEGT. This CDR3 spans 13 amino acids. V lost 5 bases to trimming and J lost 7 bases; unmatched junction nucleotides: 6.

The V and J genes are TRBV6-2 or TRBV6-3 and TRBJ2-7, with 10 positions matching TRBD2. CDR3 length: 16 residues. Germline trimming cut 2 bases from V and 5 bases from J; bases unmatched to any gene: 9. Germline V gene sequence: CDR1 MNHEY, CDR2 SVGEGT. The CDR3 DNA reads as TGTGCCAGCAGTTACGTCCCTAGCGGGGGAAGACACGAGCAGTACTTC. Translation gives CASSYVPSGGRHEQYF.

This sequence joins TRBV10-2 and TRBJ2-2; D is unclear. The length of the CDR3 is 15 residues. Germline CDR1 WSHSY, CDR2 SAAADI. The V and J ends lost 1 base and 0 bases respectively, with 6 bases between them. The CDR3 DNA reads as TGCGCCAGCAGTGAGTTCCGAACGAACACCGGGGAGCTGTTTTTT. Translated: CASSEFRTNTGELFF.

CDR3 region: CASSISSYGYTF. CDR3 coding DNA: TGTGCCAGTAGTATAAGCAGCTATGGCTACACCTTC. The J gene is TRBJ1-2, the V gene TRBV19; unclear D gene. The CDR3 totals 12 residues. The germline gives CDR1 LNHDA, CDR2 SQIVND (reference sequence). V dropped 2 bases and J dropped 4 bases, with 5 bases sitting between them.

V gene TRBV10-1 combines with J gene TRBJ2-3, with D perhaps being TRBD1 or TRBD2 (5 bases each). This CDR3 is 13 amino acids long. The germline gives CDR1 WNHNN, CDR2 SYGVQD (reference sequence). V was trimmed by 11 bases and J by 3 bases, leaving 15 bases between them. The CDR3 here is CASQVGETDTQYF. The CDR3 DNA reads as TGCGCCTCCCAGGTAGGGGAGACAGATACGCAGTATTTT.

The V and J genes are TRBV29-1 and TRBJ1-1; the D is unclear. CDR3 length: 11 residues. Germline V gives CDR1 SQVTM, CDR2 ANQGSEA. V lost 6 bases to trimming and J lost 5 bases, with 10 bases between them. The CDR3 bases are TGCAGCGTCCTTCTGGGGACTGAAGCTTTCTTT. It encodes CSVLLGTEAFF.

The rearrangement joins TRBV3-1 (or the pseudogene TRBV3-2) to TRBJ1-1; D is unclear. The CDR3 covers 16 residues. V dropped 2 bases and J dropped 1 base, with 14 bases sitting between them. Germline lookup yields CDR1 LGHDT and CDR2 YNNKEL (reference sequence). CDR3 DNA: TGTGCCAGCAGCCAAACGGACGCCCGGGCGAACACTGAAGCTTTCTTT. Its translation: CASSQTDARANTEAFF.

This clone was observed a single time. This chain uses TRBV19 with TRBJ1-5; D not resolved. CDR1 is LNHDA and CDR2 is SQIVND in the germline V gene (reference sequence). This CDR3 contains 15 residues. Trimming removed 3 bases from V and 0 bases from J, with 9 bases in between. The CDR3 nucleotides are TGTGCCAGTAGTATTGGGGAGAGTAGCAATCAGCCCCAGCATTTT. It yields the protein CASSIGESSNQPQHF. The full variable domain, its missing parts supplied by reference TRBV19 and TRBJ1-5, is DGGITQSPKYLFRKEGQNVTLSCEQNLNHDAMYWYRQDPGQGLRLIYYSQIVNDFQKGDIAEGYSVSREKKESFPLTVTSAQKNPTAFYLCASSIGESSNQPQHFGDGTRLSIL.

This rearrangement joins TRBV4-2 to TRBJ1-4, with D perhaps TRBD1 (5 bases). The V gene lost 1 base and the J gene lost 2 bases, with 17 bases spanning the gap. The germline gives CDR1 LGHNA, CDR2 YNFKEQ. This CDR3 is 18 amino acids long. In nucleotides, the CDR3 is TGTGCCAGCAGCCAAGGGAGGGCCCAAGGGGTGACTAATGAAAAACTGTTTTTT. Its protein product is CASSQGRAQGVTNEKLFF.

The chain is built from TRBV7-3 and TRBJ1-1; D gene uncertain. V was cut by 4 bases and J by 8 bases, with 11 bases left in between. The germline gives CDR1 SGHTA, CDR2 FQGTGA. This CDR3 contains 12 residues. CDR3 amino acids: CASSYIGGEAFF. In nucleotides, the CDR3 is TGTGCCAGCAGCTATATCGGAGGGGAAGCTTTCTTT.

In nucleotides, the CDR3 is TGCGCCAGCAGCCAAGGCCTCCCCGCCGGGGAGCTGTTTTTT. It translates to CASSQGLPAGELFF. J is TRBJ2-2 and V is TRBV4-3; unclear D gene. Trimming cost V 1 base and J 6 bases, with 9 bases left between them. This CDR3 spans 14 amino acids. Germline V gene data show CDR1 as LGHNA and CDR2 as YSLEER.

The CDR3 protein is CASSTGGSSYEQYF. The CDR3 nucleotides read TGTGCCAGCAGTACAGGGGGGAGCTCCTACGAGCAGTACTTC. This chain joins TRBV2 and TRBJ2-7, with TRBD1 identical over 8 bases. J was trimmed by 0 bases and V by 5 bases; bases with no gene match: 3. Germline loops: CDR1 SNHLY, CDR2 FYNNEI. This CDR3 has 14 amino acids.